These 9 T cell receptor beta chains were all obtained from the same sample, sequenced in a study of cytomegalovirus exposure and HLA in healthy donors. It was with 60 Vbeta and 13 Jbeta primers that the PCR ran. The method was immunoSEQ multiplex PCR; TCRdb's version includes in-frame clones alone and lacks a portion of them. The sample yields some 95,000 clones, about 66% seen once. The sequencing input was PBMCs. The origin of the receptors is a man between 25 and 39 years old in good health and CMV-seronegative.

The chain uses TRBV30 and TRBJ2-7; 9 bases fit TRBD1. The CDR3 consists of 15 residues. J gave up 7 bases and V 1 base, and 11 bases lay outside the gene matches. Per the germline V gene, CDR1 is GTSNPN and CDR2 is SVGIG (reference sequence). CDR3 sequence: CAWSAGTGFGGEQYF. In nucleotides, the CDR3 is TGTGCCTGGAGTGCCGGGACAGGGTTTGGGGGGGAGCAGTACTTC.

The chain has TRBV11-1 and TRBJ1-4; no clear D. This CDR3 is built from 15 residues. The V and J ends lost 5 bases and 7 bases respectively, with 17 bases between them. Germline CDR1 and CDR2: SGHAT and FQDESV (reference sequence). CDR3 nucleotides: TGTGCCAGCAGCCCAACTACACGGGTCGGTGAAAAACTGTTTTTT. As protein: CASSPTTRVGEKLFF.

The chain is built from TRBV19 and TRBJ2-3, with D possibly being TRBD1 (5 bases). CDR1 is LNHDA and CDR2 is SQIVND in the germline V gene (reference sequence). Trimming removed 7 bases from V and 4 bases from J, with 24 bases in between. The CDR3 length is 17 residues. CDR3 loop: CASTFSSGYTGSDTQYF. CDR3 in DNA: TGTGCCAGTACCTTCTCGTCAGGGTACACAGGCTCAGATACGCAGTATTTT.

The chain combines TRBV27 with TRBJ2-5, with 7 bases identical to TRBD2. With V trimmed by 7 bases and J by 4 bases, 12 bases remained unmatched. The CDR3 covers 15 residues. The germline CDR1 and CDR2 sequences are MNHEY and SMNVEV (reference sequence). The CDR3 reads CASTPVGGLGETQYF. The CDR3 nucleotides are TGTGCCAGCACGCCCGTGGGGGGGTTAGGAGAGACCCAGTACTTC.

The V call is TRBV30, the J call TRBJ1-2, with 9 bases lining up with TRBD1. The germline V gene encodes CDR1 GTSNPN and CDR2 SVGIG (reference sequence). The CDR3 runs 12 residues. Germline trimming cut 8 bases from V and 7 bases from J; bases unmatched to any gene: 8. The CDR3 DNA reads TGTGCCCGGGCCGGGACAGGGTGTGGCTACACCTTC. The encoded protein is CARAGTGCGYTF. The whole variable domain, filled in from reference TRBV30 and TRBJ1-2, reads SQTIHQWPATLVQPVGSPLSLECTVEGTSNPNLYWYRQAAGRGLQLLFYSVGIGQISSEVPQNLSASRPQDRQFILSSKKLLLSDSGFYLCARAGTGCGYTFGSGTRLTVV.

This chain joins TRBV10-3 and TRBJ1-2; the D is unclear. The CDR3 runs to 13 residues. V was trimmed by 2 bases and J by 3 bases, leaving 7 bases between them. The germline V gene encodes CDR1 ENHRY and CDR2 SYGVKD. The CDR3 DNA reads as TGTGCCATCAGTGAGGGAGGTTACTATGGCTACACCTTC. Its translation: CAISEGGYYGYTF.

This chain links TRBV5-1 with TRBJ2-2; D is unresolved. The germline V gene has CDR1 SGHRS and CDR2 YFSETQ. The CDR3 runs 16 residues. V shed 5 bases and J shed 0 bases, with 14 bases lying between them. The CDR3 region is CASRLNTIANTGELFF. DNA for the CDR3: TGCGCCAGCAGACTAAATACTATCGCGAACACCGGGGAGCTGTTTTTT.

The rearrangement joins TRBV7-9 to TRBJ1-2; D perhaps matches TRBD1 (5 bases). This CDR3 has 16 amino acids. Trimming cost V 1 base and J 1 base, with 13 bases left between them. Germline lookup yields CDR1 SEHNR and CDR2 FQNEAQ (reference sequence). This chain's CDR3 is CASSLEGSPFNYGYTF. CDR3 sequence (DNA): TGTGCCAGCAGCTTAGAGGGGTCGCCCTTTAACTATGGCTACACCTTC.

This clone was seen only once. The chain employs TRBV19 and TRBJ1-2, with D uncertain. Trimming cost V 1 base and J 5 bases, with 8 bases left between them. Germline assignment: CDR1 LNHDA and CDR2 SQIVND (reference sequence). CDR3 length equals 13 residues. The CDR3 DNA reads as TGTGCCAGTAGTATAGTTGGAGAATATGGCTACACCTTC. Translating gives CASSIVGEYGYTF.